This TCR beta chain was sequenced during a study of blood T cell repertoires in COVID-19. The length of the CDR3 is 16 residues. The ends lost 2 bases at V and 2 bases at J; junction bases unmatched: 5. Germline V gene sequence: CDR1 LGHNA, CDR2 YNFKEQ. The authors' processing: Amplification of reference gene primers was used by the study to estimate nucleated cell counts. Clones were read by immunoSEQ multiplex PCR, and TCRdb kept only the in-frame ones, dropping some. The V and J calls and clone size were taken over from that table, and D and trimming were inferred from the DNA. The sample records about 160,000 clones, 80% to 90% being singletons.

The receptor comes from a man younger than 35 with COVID-19, enrolled during active disease. This chain links TRBV4-2 with TRBJ2-2; 7 nucleotides agree with TRBD2. The sequenced sample consisted of peripheral blood. The CDR3 loop reads CASSQPGLRNTGELFF. DNA of the CDR3: TGTGCCAGCAGCCAACCGGGACTACGTAACACCGGGGAGCTGTTTTTT.